Below, 21 T cell receptor beta chains from the same sample are listed, as sequenced in a study of T cell responses to AZD1222 COVID-19 vaccine. Profiled with immunoSEQ multiplex PCR; TCRdb holds only in-frame clones, not every one. Among 150,000 or so clones listed, 90% were seen once. The source was peripheral blood, collected 28 days after the second AZD1222 dose. Receptors were obtained from an adult who received the AZD1222 COVID-19 vaccine.

V gene TRBV24-1 combines with J gene TRBJ2-7; a possible D gene is TRBD2 (6 bases). Germline-derived CDR1 and CDR2 are KGHDR and SFDVKD. V was shortened by 7 bases and J by 0 bases, with 9 bases between the two germline ends. This CDR3 has 13 amino acids. CDR3: CATRGRSSYEQYF. CDR3 nucleotides: TGTGCCACCAGGGGGAGGAGCTCCTACGAGCAGTACTTC.

The chain employs TRBV9 and TRBJ2-1, with 9 bases lining up with TRBD2. The CDR3 has 12 residues. V shed 7 bases and J 10 bases; nucleotides not matched to a gene: 6. CDR1 and CDR2 from the germline V gene are SGDLS and YYNGEE. CDR3 residues: CASRNSGGEQFF. CDR3 in DNA: TGTGCCAGCCGAAATAGCGGGGGCGAGCAGTTCTTC.

The genes are TRBV14 and TRBJ1-2; D is undetermined. Trimming shortened V by 5 bases and J by 6 bases, and 13 bases separated the two germline ends. Germline CDR1 SGHDN, CDR2 FVKESK. The CDR3 has 13 residues. The CDR3 is CASSAHLGDGYTF. CDR3 DNA sequence: TGTGCCAGCAGCGCACATTTGGGTGATGGCTACACCTTC.

This clone has more than one count but fewer than ten. The J gene is TRBJ2-2, the V gene TRBV6-4, with a weak D call TRBD1 (6 bases). Germline-derived CDR1 and CDR2 are MRHNA and SNTAGT. The CDR3 is 15 residues long. Between the trimmed V and J ends, which lost 3 bases and 4 bases, there was a span of 12 bases. CDR3 in DNA: TGTGCCAGCAGTGATAGAGGGGGAAGCACCGGGGAGCTGTTTTTT. Translation gives CASSDRGGSTGELFF.

The J gene is TRBJ2-3, the V gene TRBV5-5; D might be TRBD1 (5 bases). Trimming left V 1 base short and J 0 bases short, with 6 bases between. This CDR3 has 14 residues. CDR1 and CDR2 from the germline V gene are SGHKS and YYEKEE (reference sequence). In nucleotides, the CDR3 is TGTGCCAGCAGCTTGTACAGGAGCACAGATACGCAGTATTTT. Its translation: CASSLYRSTDTQYF. Supplemented by reference TRBV5-5 and TRBJ2-3, the full variable domain reads DAGVTQSPTHLIKTRGQQVTLRCSPISGHKSVSWYQQVLGQGPQFIFQYYEKEERGRGNFPDRFSARQFPNYSSELNVNALLLGDSALYLCASSLYRSTDTQYFGPGTRLTVL.

The J gene is TRBJ1-3, the V gene TRBV11-3; no clear D. The germline CDR1 and CDR2 sequences are SGHNT and YENEEA. The CDR3 loop spans 12 amino acids. V was cut by 4 bases and J by 4 bases, with 5 bases left in between. The CDR3: CASSSGGNTIYF. CDR3 nucleotide sequence: TGTGCCAGCAGCTCGGGAGGAAACACCATATATTTT.

V gene TRBV2 combines with J gene TRBJ1-2; D is ambiguous. With 0 bases removed from V and 7 bases from J, the gap between germline ends came to 15 bases. This CDR3 contains 15 residues. Germline lookup yields CDR1 SNHLY and CDR2 FYNNEI. For the CDR3, the DNA is TGTGCCAGCAGTGAAGCGTTAGAGGTGGCGAGTGGCTACACCTTC. It is translated as CASSEALEVASGYTF.

This clone has just one count. The rearrangement links TRBV28 to TRBJ1-6; 9 positions agree with TRBD1. CDR3 length: 15 residues. J lost 9 bases, V lost 6 bases, and 9 bases had no gene match. Germline V CDR1 and CDR2: MDHEN, SYDVKM. CDR3 residues: CASRIAGTGTSPLHF. The CDR3 DNA is TGTGCCAGCAGGATAGCCGGGACAGGGACTTCACCCCTCCACTTT.

This clone was recorded once. The rearrangement links TRBV5-1 to TRBJ2-3; TRBD2 matches at 7 bases. J lost 6 bases, V lost 0 bases, and 7 bases had no gene match. The CDR3 contains 15 residues. The germline CDR1 and CDR2 sequences are SGHRS and YFSETQ. The CDR3 reads CASSLEGLESDTQYF. The CDR3 region has the DNA TGCGCCAGCAGCTTGGAAGGACTAGAATCCGATACGCAGTATTTT.

The chain is built from TRBV5-1 and TRBJ2-7; tentative D call: TRBD1 (6 bases). The V end lost 0 bases, the J end lost 1 base, and 14 bases lay between the germline ends. The CDR3 runs to 16 residues. Germline loops: CDR1 SGHRS, CDR2 YFSETQ. CDR3 sequence: CASSLATGAYSYEQYF. The CDR3 DNA is TGCGCCAGCAGCTTGGCGACAGGCGCCTATTCCTACGAGCAGTACTTC.

This clone was detected only a few times. DNA of the CDR3: TGTGCCAGTAGTACCGAGGACAGAGACTATGGCTACACCTTC. Translated: CASSTEDRDYGYTF. The chain recombines TRBV19 with TRBJ1-2; perhaps TRBD1 as D (6 bases). Trimming took 4 bases from V and 3 from J, leaving 12 bases between them. CDR1 LNHDA and CDR2 SQIVND come from the germline V gene (reference sequence). The CDR3 is made up of 14 amino acids.

This chain uses TRBV30 with TRBJ2-7, with TRBD2 matching 13 bases. The CDR3 runs 15 residues. The junction had 8 bases not matched to a gene; V was cut back by 3 bases and J by 6 bases. CDR1 is GTSNPN and CDR2 is SVGIG in the germline V gene (reference sequence). The DNA of the CDR3 is TGTGCCTGGAGCCCGAGACTAGCGGGAGGAGGCGAGCAGTACTTC. Translating it yields CAWSPRLAGGGEQYF.

This chain links TRBV7-2 with TRBJ2-1; D might be TRBD2 (5 bases). V shed 8 bases and J shed 5 bases, with 13 bases lying between them. The germline V gene has CDR1 SGHTA and CDR2 FQGNSA. This CDR3 comprises 13 residues. The chain's CDR3 is CASQRQANNEQFF. The CDR3 bases are TGTGCCAGCCAGCGGCAGGCCAACAATGAGCAGTTCTTC.

This clone is medium-sized (0.01 to 0.1%) within its sample. J is TRBJ2-2 and V is TRBV4-3; D not certain. Germline V gives CDR1 LGHNA, CDR2 YSLEER. V was clipped by 0 bases and J by 4 bases, with 9 bases between them. This CDR3 is built from 15 residues. The CDR3 nucleotides read TGCGCCAGCAGCCAAGAACCGGTGGGCACCGGGGAGCTGTTTTTT. Amino acids: CASSQEPVGTGELFF.

This CDR3 is CASSYSKAGNQPQHF. DNA of the CDR3: TGTGCCAGCAGTTACTCTAAGGCAGGCAATCAGCCCCAGCATTTT. This chain links TRBV6-5 with TRBJ1-5; D unclear. With 0 bases removed from V and 2 bases from J, the gap between germline ends came to 8 bases. CDR1 and CDR2 (germline): MNHEY, SVGAGI. The CDR3 is 15 residues long.

This clone was found a few times. V is TRBV5-6 and J is TRBJ1-5, with 9 bases identical to TRBD1. The CDR3 is 15 amino acids. CDR1 is SGHDT and CDR2 is YYEEEE in the germline V gene. Trimming cost V 4 bases and J 2 bases; bases outside gene matches: 4. CDR3 bases: TGTGCCAGCAGCGCCCGACAGGGGGGCAATCAGCCCCAGCATTTT. Translating gives CASSARQGGNQPQHF. Full variable domain (rest looked up from reference TRBV5-6 and TRBJ1-5): DAGVTQSPTHLIKTRGQQVTLRCSPKSGHDTVSWYQQALGQGPQFIFQYYEEEERQRGNFPDRFSGHQFPNYSSELNVNALLLGDSALYLCASSARQGGNQPQHFGDGTRLSIL.

This chain's CDR3 is CASSLGVGGSTGELFF. For the CDR3, the DNA is TGCGCCAGCAGCTTGGGGGTCGGGGGCTCGACCGGGGAGCTGTTTTTT. The chain combines TRBV5-1 with TRBJ2-2; D may be TRBD1 or TRBD2 (6 bases each). The V end lost 0 bases, the J end lost 5 bases, and 14 bases lay between the germline ends. This CDR3 has 16 amino acids. Germline V gene data show CDR1 as SGHRS and CDR2 as YFSETQ. Full variable domain (remainder filled in from reference TRBV5-1 and TRBJ2-2): KAGVTQTPRYLIKTRGQQVTLSCSPISGHRSVSWYQQTPGQGLQFLFEYFSETQRNKGNFPGRFSGRQFSNSRSEMNVSTLELGDSALYLCASSLGVGGSTGELFFGEGSRLTVL.

This clone came up a few times. The chain is built from TRBV30 and TRBJ1-6; D remains ambiguous. Germline CDR1 and CDR2: GTSNPN and SVGIG (reference sequence). There are 13 residues in the CDR3. The germline V and J ends were trimmed by 4 bases and 3 bases, with 7 bases remaining between them. CDR3 nucleotides: TGTGCCTGGATGGGCAACTATAATTCACCCCTCCACTTT. Its translation: CAWMGNYNSPLHF.

The chain recombines TRBV5-6 with TRBJ2-2; no clear D gene. V shed 0 bases and J shed 3 bases, with 18 bases lying between them. The CDR3 is 18 amino acids. The V gene's germline CDR1 is SGHDT and CDR2 YYEEEE. The CDR3 DNA sequence: TGTGCCAGCAGCTTGGAGGGTATCGAGGTACTTGACACCGGGGAGCTGTTTTTT. Residues: CASSLEGIEVLDTGELFF.

This sequence joins TRBV6-5 and TRBJ2-1, with TRBD1 matching 7 bases. V shed 5 bases and J 6 bases; nucleotides not matched to a gene: 10. This CDR3 spans 15 amino acids. Germline V lookup: CDR1 MNHEY, CDR2 SVGAGI. The CDR3 is CASSPGGQGRNEQFF. The CDR3 region has the DNA TGTGCCAGCAGTCCAGGGGGACAAGGGCGCAATGAGCAGTTCTTC.

This clone appeared a few times. The rearrangement links TRBV2 to TRBJ1-6; TRBD1 is a possible D gene (6 bases). The ends were cut back, 7 bases at V and 5 bases at J, with 9 bases in the middle. Germline assignment: CDR1 SNHLY and CDR2 FYNNEI. The CDR3 consists of 13 residues. CDR3 amino acids: CASTDRNNSPLHF. CDR3 nucleotide sequence: TGTGCCAGCACGGACAGAAATAATTCACCCCTCCACTTT.